What follows describes a single TCR beta chain. CDR1 is LNHNV and CDR2 is YYDKDF in the germline V gene (reference sequence). The V and J ends lost 3 bases and 0 bases, in that order; junction bases with no gene match: 4. This CDR3 has 15 residues. This sample was taken from a study of blood T cell repertoires in COVID-19. Whole-study context: From T cells, B-cell-depleted T cells, or PBMCs came the material, which was cDNA or gDNA.

How the authors handled the data: Estimates of nucleated cell counts were drawn from the amplification of reference gene primers. TCRdb's copy holds only in-frame clones and misses some; the assay was immunoSEQ multiplex PCR. V, J and clone size are taken as reported in that table, and D and trimming were inferred from the DNA itself. This table holds roughly 59,000 clones, roughly 77% found once. This clonotype was obtained from a man older than 75 with acute or convalescent COVID-19. V and J are TRBV15 and TRBJ1-2; 7 bases align to TRBD1. The sequenced sample was peripheral blood. The CDR3 spells CATSSPTGANYGYTF. The CDR3 nucleotides read TGTGCCACCAGCAGCCCCACAGGGGCTAACTATGGCTACACCTTC.